The source of this TCR beta chain is a study of blood T cell repertoires in COVID-19. For the study at large: Spain, Italy and the United States supplied samples that represented acute and convalescent COVID-19. The cDNA or gDNA used as material had been derived from T cells, B-cell-depleted T cells, or PBMCs.

CDR3 length: 14 residues. Profiled with immunoSEQ multiplex PCR; TCRdb holds only in-frame clones, not every one. The sample carries about 210,000 clones, roughly 90% recorded once. Recruitment covered roughly 22 US areas and drew participants whose ages spanned about 18 to 95 years. The chain is built from TRBV12-2 and TRBJ2-5; no DNA check was done on the table's D call, TRBD1. TRBV12-2 is given as a pseudogene. The sample comprised PBMCs or T cells enriched from blood (not recorded which). This clonotype originated in a woman aged 30 to 39 who had been exposed to COVID-19. The CDR3: CASRPGQVQETQYF. CDR3 DNA: TGTGCAAGTCGCCCGGGACAGGTACAAGAGACCCAGTACTTC.